Listed below are T cell receptor beta chains from one sample, sequenced in a study of T cells and Merkel cell carcinoma outcomes. Generated by immunoSEQ multiplex PCR, the TCRdb table keeps only in-frame clones and is missing some. Of roughly 11,000 clones in the sample, around 95% were seen once. The sample taken for sequencing was tumor tissue from Merkel cell carcinoma. The receptors here all came from a human donor with Merkel cell carcinoma. Each CDR3 is given with its conserved first and last residue. A D gene is named only where the DNA matches it firmly. Not every row has a clone size; where given, it reads once, few, many or a size class.

TRBV7-3,TRBJ2-3,TRBD2,.,CASSLSGGRGDTQYF,TGTGCCAGCAGCTTAAGCGGCGGGAGAGGAGATACGCAGTATTTT
TRBV9,TRBJ2-2,.,.,CASSGRGLAVNTGELFF,TGTGCCAGCAGCGGAAGGGGGCTAGCGGTTAACACCGGGGAGCTGTTTTTT
TRBV19,TRBJ2-1,.,once,CASSGLSSYNEQFF,TGTGCCAGTAGCGGACTTAGCTCCTACAATGAGCAGTTCTTC
TRBV18,TRBJ2-3,.,.,CASSRDLGSTDTQYF,TGTGCCAGCTCACGGGACCTAGGGAGCACAGATACGCAGTATTTT
TRBV2,TRBJ2-7,TRBD2,.,CASRETSGTYEQYF,TGTGCCAGCAGGGAGACTAGCGGAACCTACGAGCAGTACTTC
TRBV27,TRBJ2-2,.,.,CASRRKGGYTGELFF,TGTGCCAGCAGGCGTAAAGGCGGATACACCGGGGAGCTGTTTTTT
TRBV15,TRBJ2-5,TRBD2,.,CATSRLTSRETQYF,TGTGCCACCAGCAGACTGACTAGCAGGGAGACCCAGTACTTC
TRBV18,TRBJ2-2,.,.,CASSLLQGGTGELFF,TGTGCCAGCTCACTACTTCAGGGAGGCACCGGGGAGCTGTTTTTT
TRBV28,TRBJ1-2,TRBD1,.,CASGQGTASYGYTF,TGTGCCAGCGGACAAGGGACAGCAAGCTATGGCTACACCTTC
TRBV7-2,TRBJ1-5,.,.,CASSQGPSGQPQHF,TGTGCCAGCAGCCAGGGCCCGTCCGGTCAGCCCCAGCATTTT
TRBV7-2,TRBJ2-7,.,.,CASSLTRYEQYF,TGTGCCAGCAGTTTAACCCGTTACGAGCAGTACTTC
TRBV28,TRBJ1-1,.,.,CVSSLVRRNTEAFF,TGTGTCAGCAGCCTCGTGAGGCGGAACACTGAAGCTTTCTTT
TRBV5-1,TRBJ2-1,TRBD2,.,CASSLIGTSGDEQFF,TGCGCCAGCAGCTTAATCGGGACTAGCGGTGATGAGCAGTTCTTC
TRBV29-1,TRBJ2-5,TRBD2,.,CNARPGGGETQYF,TGCAACGCCCGCCCGGGGGGAGGGGAGACCCAGTACTTC
TRBV18,TRBJ2-7,TRBD1,.,CASSATGAEQYF,TGTGCCAGCTCAGCTACAGGGGCCGAGCAGTACTTC
TRBV9,TRBJ1-5,.,once,CASSGDTSNQPQHF,TGTGCCAGCAGCGGGGACACCAGCAATCAGCCCCAGCATTTT
TRBV4-3,TRBJ2-1,TRBD1,.,CASSQERTGGVGEQFF,TGCGCCAGCAGCCAAGAGCGGACAGGGGGCGTGGGGGAGCAGTTCTTC
TRBV9,TRBJ2-5,.,.,CASSVSSQETQYF,TGTGCCAGCAGCGTGAGTTCCCAAGAGACCCAGTACTTC
TRBV4-1,TRBJ1-2,.,.,CASSQETGGYTF,TGCGCCAGCAGCCAAGAAACAGGTGGCTACACCTTC
TRBV7-9,TRBJ2-1,TRBD2,.,CASSSGGVSGSSPYNEQFF,TGTGCCAGCAGCTCCGGCGGGGTTAGCGGGAGCAGCCCCTACAATGAGCAGTTCTTC
TRBV7-2,TRBJ2-3,.,.,CASSLSSTDTQYF,TGTGCCAGCAGCTTATCTAGCACAGATACGCAGTATTTT
TRBV9,TRBJ2-7,TRBD1,.,CASSPGTGPYEQYF,TGTGCCAGCAGCCCCGGGACAGGGCCCTACGAGCAGTACTTC
TRBV5-1,TRBJ2-3,TRBD1,.,CASSVQGAFGTDTQYF,TGCGCCAGCAGCGTACAGGGGGCGTTTGGCACAGATACGCAGTATTTT
TRBV7-9,TRBJ1-1,.,.,CASSLGIAGDTEAFF,TGTGCCAGCAGCTTAGGGATAGCGGGGGACACTGAAGCTTTCTTT
TRBV28,TRBJ2-3,TRBD2,.,CASSRETSGRRKDTQYF,TGTGCCAGCAGCCGGGAGACTAGCGGGAGAAGAAAGGATACGCAGTATTTT
TRBV10-3,TRBJ1-2,TRBD1,.,CAIRFGTGNYGYTF,TGTGCCATCAGATTTGGGACAGGGAACTATGGCTACACCTTC
TRBV30,TRBJ2-1,.,.,CAWINYNEQFF,TGTGCCTGGATTAATTACAATGAGCAGTTCTTC
TRBV30,TRBJ2-3,.,.,CAWSFPFGDTQYF,TGTGCCTGGAGTTTTCCCTTCGGAGATACGCAGTATTTT
TRBV5-8,TRBJ2-3,.,.,CASGLSLGTDTQYF,TGTGCCAGCGGATTGTCGCTAGGCACAGATACGCAGTATTTT
TRBV7-2,TRBJ1-5,.,.,CASSIRTPGRGLDQPQHF,TGTGCCAGCAGCATCCGAACCCCAGGGCGGGGGCTGGATCAGCCCCAGCATTTT
TRBV4-2,TRBJ2-1,TRBD2,.,CASSRRLAGGSHEQFF,TGTGCCAGCAGCCGTCGACTAGCGGGAGGGAGCCATGAGCAGTTCTTC
TRBV28,TRBJ2-7,.,.,CASSLPGPYEQYF,TGTGCCAGCAGTTTACCGGGACCTTACGAGCAGTACTTC
TRBV4-3,TRBJ2-3,TRBD2,.,CASSPTSGRDTQYF,TGCGCCAGCAGCCCGACTAGCGGGAGAGATACGCAGTATTTT
TRBV5-1,TRBJ2-2,.,.,CASSFFRGTDGELFF,TGCGCCAGCAGCTTCTTTAGGGGGACGGACGGGGAGCTGTTTTTT
TRBV19,TRBJ2-4,TRBD2,.,CASSGAGKRGDIQYF,TGTGCCAGTAGTGGGGCAGGCAAGCGGGGGGACATTCAGTACTTC